A single sample is the source of the 10 T cell receptor beta chains below, sequenced in a study of patients and donors after allogeneic stem cell transplantation. TCRdb redid the calling of the RT-PCR reads with MiXCR, one entry per CDR3 protein. The table lists approximately 160,000 distinct CDR3 sequences, about 29% of them singletons, with around 3% in the top ten. The sequenced material came from blood, either unsorted or a sorted T cell fraction (not recorded which). These receptors were taken from a human donor who was either an allogeneic HSCT recipient or a stem cell or donor lymphocyte infusion donor (not recorded which). It is not recorded whose cells these are; they may come from a transplant donor.

In its sample, this clonotype was seen a few times. The rearrangement links TRBV29-1 to TRBJ2-3, with D hard to call. Germline V lookup: CDR1 SQVTM, CDR2 ANQGSEA. V lost 3 bases to trimming and J lost 0 bases, with 10 bases between them. This CDR3 spans 14 amino acids. The CDR3 nucleotides read TGCAGCGTTGATAGGCAATCGAGCACAGATACGCAGTATTTT. The encoded protein is CSVDRQSSTDTQYF.

This clonotype was counted many times. The chain links TRBV7-6 to TRBJ1-6; no definite D call. Germline V CDR1 and CDR2: SGHVS, FNYEAQ. The CDR3 is 13 residues long. V lost 1 base and J 9 bases, leaving 7 bases between the germline ends. The CDR3 nucleotides read TGTGCCAGCAGCTTAGGTGGGAGTTCACCCCTCCACTTT. It encodes CASSLGGSSPLHF.

This chain uses TRBV15 with TRBJ1-1; unclear D gene. V lost 2 bases and J 1 base, leaving 11 bases between the germline ends. This CDR3 contains 15 residues. Germline V gives CDR1 LNHNV, CDR2 YYDKDF (reference sequence). This chain's CDR3 is CATSRLPETNTEAFF. CDR3 sequence (DNA): TGTGCCACCAGCAGATTACCAGAAACGAACACTGAAGCTTTCTTT.

This clonotype was detected many times. The gene calls are TRBV12-3 or TRBV12-4 and TRBJ1-4, with 8 bases that match TRBD1. V was pared by 5 bases and J by 8 bases, with 4 bases of the junction left unmatched. The CDR3 contains 13 residues. CDR3 residues: CASSPGQGEKLFF. The CDR3 DNA follows: TGTGCCAGCAGTCCCGGACAGGGAGAAAAACTGTTTTTT.

The chain is built from TRBV20-1 and TRBJ1-2; 7 bases map to TRBD1. The CDR3 has 13 residues. The V segment lost 5 bases and the J segment 2 bases; nucleotides outside the gene matches: 5. CDR1 and CDR2 (germline): DFQATT, SNEGSKA (reference sequence). CDR3 bases: TGCAGTGCTTCGAGGGGGCGAAACTATGGCTACACCTTC. It yields the protein CSASRGRNYGYTF.

This clonotype was seen more than once but under ten times. This chain connects TRBV6-2 or TRBV6-3 to TRBJ1-1; D may be TRBD1 (5 bases). CDR3 length equals 14 residues. Trimming took 7 bases from V and 3 from J, leaving 15 bases between them. CDR1 is MNHEY and CDR2 is SVGEGT in the germline V gene. CDR3 coding DNA: TGTGCCAGCATATGGGGGAAAGAGGACACTGAAGCTTTCTTT. It encodes CASIWGKEDTEAFF.

The genes are TRBV29-1 and TRBJ2-2; a weak D match, TRBD1 (6 bases). The V end was cut by 4 bases, the J end by 0 bases, with 15 bases between. This CDR3 contains 16 residues. Germline-derived CDR1 and CDR2 are SQVTM and ANQGSEA. The CDR3 loop is CSVGGRQETNTGELFF. The CDR3 bases are TGCAGCGTTGGGGGCCGACAGGAGACGAACACCGGGGAGCTGTTTTTT.

The chain is built from TRBV14 and TRBJ2-2, with D possibly TRBD1 on 6 matching bases. This CDR3 contains 16 residues. Germline loops: CDR1 SGHDN, CDR2 FVKESK. Trimming pared 1 base from V and 3 bases from J, leaving 12 bases between. The CDR3 sequence: CASSQVTGRYTGELFF. Written as DNA, the CDR3 is TGTGCCAGCAGCCAAGTTACAGGGCGGTACACCGGGGAGCTGTTTTTT. Full variable domain (remainder filled in from reference TRBV14 and TRBJ2-2): EAGVTQFPSHSVIEKGQTVTLRCDPISGHDNLYWYRRVMGKEIKFLLHFVKESKQDESGMPNNRFLAERTGGTYSTLKVQPAELEDSGVYFCASSQVTGRYTGELFFGEGSRLTVL.

The V gene is TRBV9, the J gene TRBJ2-7; D possibly corresponds to TRBD2 (6 bases). Germline V gives CDR1 SGDLS, CDR2 YYNGEE. The CDR3 has 14 residues. V was pared by 0 bases and J by 3 bases, with 10 bases between. The CDR3 spells CASSVAAGNYEQYF. The DNA of the CDR3 is TGTGCCAGCAGCGTAGCTGCGGGGAACTACGAGCAGTACTTC. The full variable domain, its missing parts supplied by reference TRBV9 and TRBJ2-7, is DSGVTQTPKHLITATGQRVTLRCSPRSGDLSVYWYQQSLDQGLQFLIQYYNGEERAKGNILERFSAQQFPDLHSELNLSSLELGDSALYFCASSVAAGNYEQYFGPGTRLTVT.

This chain uses TRBV6-5 with TRBJ1-6; D remains ambiguous. Trimming shortened V by 5 bases and J by 3 bases, and 11 bases separated the two germline ends. Germline CDR1 reads MNHEY; CDR2 reads SVGAGI. This CDR3 is 15 amino acids long. The CDR3 DNA is TGTGCCAGCAGTGCCGCACAAGGCTATAATTCACCCCTCCACTTT. This gives the protein CASSAAQGYNSPLHF.